Many counts were recorded for the clone carrying this T cell receptor beta chain. Its antigen is not known. Looked up from germline, CDR1 is SNHLY and CDR2 is FYNNEI. V dropped 10 bases and J dropped 4 bases, with 11 bases sitting between them. The CDR3 loop spans 13 amino acids. The data stem from a study of beta chain features in type 1 diabetes. Every single donor gave one heparinised blood draw, and these averaged about 116 mL. Whole-study results and caveats: Any PCR bias toward short templates would affect both groups alike. Any HLA type influence on TCRB rearrangement was left unresolved here.

Expressed TCRB transcripts were sequenced because the entire RNA isolate underwent reverse transcription. Clones were read by immunoSEQ multiplex PCR, and TCRdb kept only the in-frame ones, dropping some. Among roughly 230,000 clones listed, around 10% were seen once. The sequencing input was naive CD4+ T cells from blood. This TCR came from a woman between 18 and 29 years old in good health. This rearrangement joins TRBV2 to TRBJ2-6; TRBD2 might be the D (7 bases). The CDR3 here is CATRGQGANVLTF. The CDR3 nucleotides are TGTGCCACGCGGGGGCAGGGGGCCAACGTCCTGACTTTC.